This is a list of T cell receptor beta chains from one sample in a study of neurological immune-mediated disorders. TCRdb used MiXCR to reprocess the 5' RACE reads, holding one entry per CDR3 protein. The data contain over 90,000 distinct CDR3 sequences, about a tenth of them singletons. The sample taken for sequencing was PBMCs. The receptors were sampled from a female donor with HTLV-1-associated myelopathy (HAM/TSP). Both conserved end residues are trimmed from each CDR3.

V gene	J gene	CDR3 protein
TRBV28	TRBJ1-6	ASSDGTLYNSPLH
TRBV5-1	TRBJ2-2	ASAANTGELF
TRBV10-3	TRBJ1-6	ATRGGYQDNSPLH
TRBV12-3/TRBV12-4	TRBJ2-1	ASSTSSYNEQF
TRBV25-1	TRBJ2-7	ASSDTRVDEQY
TRBV10-3	TRBJ1-1	AIRRDTRLYRAEAF
TRBV10-3	TRBJ2-7	AISEFGEQY
TRBV6-5	TRBJ1-6	ASSYRGRDSPLH
TRBV25-1	TRBJ2-3	ASSPLGRGPTDTQY
TRBV10-3	TRBJ1-2	AISEWLDNYGYT
TRBV24-1	TRBJ2-7	ATSDPRDGAYEQY
TRBV7-2	TRBJ2-2	ASSLVWNRGAGELF
TRBV25-1	TRBJ1-2	ASSTSYYGYT